Below, one T cell receptor (beta chain) is given with its context. The antigen remains unidentified. The data were obtained in a study of glioma-infiltrating T cells. Findings and caveats of the study: Tissue-blood divergence was below expectation in non-neoplastic patients, above in gliomas.

TCR alpha and beta CDR3 regions were amplified from RNA using iRepertoire nested multiplex PCR. TCRdb used MiXCR to reprocess the multiplex PCR reads, holding one entry per CDR3 protein. The data show around 170,000 distinct CDR3 sequences, roughly 45% seen once. The origin of this receptor is a human donor with low-grade glioma or glioblastoma, undergoing nonglioma brain surgery, or in good health (not recorded which). The sample comprised glioma tissue, nonneoplastic brain tissue, or PBMCs (not recorded which).

In nucleotides, the CDR3 is TGCAGTGACAGCTCGGGGGTCAATGAGCAGTTCTTC. This translates into CSDSSGVNEQFF. The gene calls are TRBV20-1 and TRBJ2-1, with TRBD2 as a possible D gene (6 bases). The CDR3 sequence is 12 residues long. Germline assignment: CDR1 DFQATT and CDR2 SNEGSKA (reference sequence). With 7 bases removed from V and 6 bases from J, the gap between germline ends came to 13 bases.